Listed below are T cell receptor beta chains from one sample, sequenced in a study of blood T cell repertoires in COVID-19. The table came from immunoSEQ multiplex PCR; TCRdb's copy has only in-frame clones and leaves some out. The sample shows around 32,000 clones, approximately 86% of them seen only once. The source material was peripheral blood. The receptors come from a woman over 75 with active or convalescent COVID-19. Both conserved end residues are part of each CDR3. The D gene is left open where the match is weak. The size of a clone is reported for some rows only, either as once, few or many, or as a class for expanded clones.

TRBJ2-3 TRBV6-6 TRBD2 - TGTGCCAGCAGGTTGGGGGGGAGCACAGATACGCAGTATTTT CASRLGGSTDTQYF
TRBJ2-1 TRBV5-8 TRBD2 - TGTGCCAGCAGCATAACTAGCGGGACTCCCAATGAGCAGTTCTTC CASSITSGTPNEQFF
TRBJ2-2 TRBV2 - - TGTGCCAGCAGTGACATGGCAGGGCCCGGGGAGCTGTTTTTT CASSDMAGPGELFF
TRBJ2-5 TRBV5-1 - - TGCGCCAGCACCCCCGGACAGACGAAAGAGACCCAGTACTTC CASTPGQTKETQYF
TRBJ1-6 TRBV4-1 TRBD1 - TGCGCCAGCAGCAGCACCTCGGGGACAGGGAGGAATTCACCCCTCCACTTT CASSSTSGTGRNSPLHF
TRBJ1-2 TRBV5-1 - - TGCGCCAGCAGCTTGGGTCGAGCCGATGGCTACACCTTC CASSLGRADGYTF
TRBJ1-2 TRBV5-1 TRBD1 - TGCGCCAGCAGCGGGACAGGGAACTATGGCTACACCTTC CASSGTGNYGYTF
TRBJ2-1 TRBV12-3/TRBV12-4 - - TGTGCCAGCAGCCCCGAGAATGAGCAGTTCTTC CASSPENEQFF
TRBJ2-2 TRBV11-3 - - TGTGCCAGCAGCTTAACCCGGGAGCCCACCGGGGAGCTGTTTTTT CASSLTREPTGELFF
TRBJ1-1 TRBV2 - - TGTGCCAGCAGTGATTTAAGGCAGGTCGTAGCTTTCTTT CASSDLRQVVAFF
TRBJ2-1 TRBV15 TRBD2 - TGTGCCACCAGCAGGGGAGTCGCGGGAGCCCTTGTCGATGAGCAGTTCTTC CATSRGVAGALVDEQFF
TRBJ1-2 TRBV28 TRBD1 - TGTGCCAGCAGTTTGTCGGGACAGCCCTATGGCTACACCTTC CASSLSGQPYGYTF
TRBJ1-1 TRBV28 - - TGTGCCAGCAGGTTGCGGGGGTTCGCCTTAGGGGCTTTCTTT CASRLRGFALGAFF
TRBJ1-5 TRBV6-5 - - TGTGCCAGCAGTCCTACAGAGTATAGCAATCAGCCCCAGCATTTT CASSPTEYSNQPQHF
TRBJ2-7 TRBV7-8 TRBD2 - TGTGCCAGCAGCTTAGGGAATTTGAGGGTAGCGGGGATCTCTTACGAGCAGTACTTC CASSLGNLRVAGISYEQYF
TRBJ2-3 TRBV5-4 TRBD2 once TGTGCCAGCAGCCCCCCGGGAGGGTCTCTTACAGATACGCAGTATTTT CASSPPGGSLTDTQYF
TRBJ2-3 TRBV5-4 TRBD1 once TGTGCCAGCAGCTTGGAGTCAGGGGGCTGGAATACGCAGTATTTT CASSLESGGWNTQYF
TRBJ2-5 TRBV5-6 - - TGTGCCAGCAGCCCTAAGGGGGGGTCGGGGACCCAGTACTTC CASSPKGGSGTQYF
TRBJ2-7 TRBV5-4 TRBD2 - TGTGCCAGCAGCCCCAGGGGCAGCGGGAGTTCGCGAGAGCAGTACTTC CASSPRGSGSSREQYF
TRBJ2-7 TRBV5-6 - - TGTGCCAGCAGCGGCCCAGGCAGCAACTACGAGCAGTACTTC CASSGPGSNYEQYF
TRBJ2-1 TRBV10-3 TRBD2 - TGTGCCATCAGTGAAGGGCGGTCTAGCGGGATCAATGAGCAGTTCTTC CAISEGRSSGINEQFF
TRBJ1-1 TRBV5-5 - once TGTGCCAGCAGCATGAGGCTGGTGGGGGCTGTAACTGAAGCTTTCTTT CASSMRLVGAVTEAFF
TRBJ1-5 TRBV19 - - TGTGCCAGTAGTCCCCCAGGACGGGGTTTTGTGTCCCAGCATTTT CASSPPGRGFVSQHF
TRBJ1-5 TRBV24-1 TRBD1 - TGTGCCACCGCGCAGGGCCAGGGGGACAATCAGCCCCAGCATTTT CATAQGQGDNQPQHF
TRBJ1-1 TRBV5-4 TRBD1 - TGTGCCAGCAGCTGGGGACAGGAAGTTGCTTTCTTT CASSWGQEVAFF
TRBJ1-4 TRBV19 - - TGTGCCAGTAGTATAGAAGCGGGCCGTCGGAAACTGTTTTTT CASSIEAGRRKLFF
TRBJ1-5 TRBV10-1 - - TGCGCCAGCAGTGAGTCGGTTTTGCGTTTGTGGGCAGCAAATAGCAATCAGCCCCAGCATTTT CASSESVLRLWAANSNQPQHF
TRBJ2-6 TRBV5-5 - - TGTGCCAGCAGCTTGGCAGCGGGCAGTTCGTCTGGGGCCAACGTCCTGACTTTC CASSLAAGSSSGANVLTF
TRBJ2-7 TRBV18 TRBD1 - TGTGCCAGCTCACCGGGACAGGACATAAGCGAGCAGTACTTC CASSPGQDISEQYF
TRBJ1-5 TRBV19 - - TGTGCCAGTAGTATACAAGCCCTCACCACCAATCAGCCCCAGCATTTT CASSIQALTTNQPQHF
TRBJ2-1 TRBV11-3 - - TGTGCCAGCAGCTCCAGGAATCGTGAGCAGTTCTTC CASSSRNREQFF
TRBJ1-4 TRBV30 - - TGTGCCTGGAGTGTAAGAATGGGGAGCATCAATGAAAAACTGTTTTTT CAWSVRMGSINEKLFF
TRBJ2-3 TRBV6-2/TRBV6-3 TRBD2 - TGTGCCAGCAGTTTTAGGGAGGGGAGCACAGATACGCAGTATTTT CASSFREGSTDTQYF
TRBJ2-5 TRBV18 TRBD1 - TGTGCCAGCTCCCGGACAGGGGCCTCTGAGACCCAGTACTTC CASSRTGASETQYF
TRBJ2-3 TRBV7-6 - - TGTGCCAGCAGCTTCCTCGACAGGACTAGCACAGATACGCAGTATTTT CASSFLDRTSTDTQYF
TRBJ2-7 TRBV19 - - TGTGCCAGTAGTATATATCCGGGGCAGGGGACCTACGAGCAGTACTTC CASSIYPGQGTYEQYF
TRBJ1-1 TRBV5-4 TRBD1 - TGTGCCAGCAGCAATCGACAGGGGACGGCCACTGAAGCTTTCTTT CASSNRQGTATEAFF
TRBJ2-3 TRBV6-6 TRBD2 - TGTGCCAGCAGTCGAACTAGCGGGAGTTCTCTCGATACGCAGTATTTT CASSRTSGSSLDTQYF
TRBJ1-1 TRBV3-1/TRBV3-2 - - TGTGCCAGCAGCCAACCCGGAGGAACTGAAGCTTTCTTT CASSQPGGTEAFF
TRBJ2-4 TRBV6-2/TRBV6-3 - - TGTGCCAGCACTTACCCGGGAGAGGGGAAAAACATTCAGTACTTC CASTYPGEGKNIQYF
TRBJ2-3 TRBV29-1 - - TGCAGCGTTGAGTGGCTAGGCACAGATACGCAGTATTTT CSVEWLGTDTQYF
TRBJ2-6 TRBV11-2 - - TGTGCCAGCAGCCTAAGGGGAACTGGGGCCAACGTCCTGACTTTC CASSLRGTGANVLTF
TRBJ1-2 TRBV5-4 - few TGTGCCAGCAGCTTACGAGCTAACTATGGCTACACCTTC CASSLRANYGYTF
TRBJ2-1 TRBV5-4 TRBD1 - TGTGCCAGCAGCTTGGCCGGACAGGGGCGCTACAATGAGCAGTTCTTC CASSLAGQGRYNEQFF
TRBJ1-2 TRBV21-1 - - TGTGCCAGCAGCGCCCGGACGGGACTCTATGGCTACACCTTC CASSARTGLYGYTF
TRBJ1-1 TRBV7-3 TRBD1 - TGTGCCAGCAGTCGCTCCCGGGACAGTTGGACTGAAGCTTTCTTT CASSRSRDSWTEAFF
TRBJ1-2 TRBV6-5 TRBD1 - TGTGCCAGCAGTTTAGACAGGGGGAACTATGGCTACACCTTC CASSLDRGNYGYTF
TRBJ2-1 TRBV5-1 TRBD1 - TGCGCCAGCAGCTTACCGACAGGGGACCGCAATGAGCAGTTCTTC CASSLPTGDRNEQFF
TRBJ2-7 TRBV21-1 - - TGTGCCAGCAGCAAAACGGGTCCCCCTTTATACGAGCAGTACTTC CASSKTGPPLYEQYF
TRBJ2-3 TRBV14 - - TGTGCCAGCAGCCCTCCGGGCCGGGACACAGATACGCAGTATTTT CASSPPGRDTDTQYF